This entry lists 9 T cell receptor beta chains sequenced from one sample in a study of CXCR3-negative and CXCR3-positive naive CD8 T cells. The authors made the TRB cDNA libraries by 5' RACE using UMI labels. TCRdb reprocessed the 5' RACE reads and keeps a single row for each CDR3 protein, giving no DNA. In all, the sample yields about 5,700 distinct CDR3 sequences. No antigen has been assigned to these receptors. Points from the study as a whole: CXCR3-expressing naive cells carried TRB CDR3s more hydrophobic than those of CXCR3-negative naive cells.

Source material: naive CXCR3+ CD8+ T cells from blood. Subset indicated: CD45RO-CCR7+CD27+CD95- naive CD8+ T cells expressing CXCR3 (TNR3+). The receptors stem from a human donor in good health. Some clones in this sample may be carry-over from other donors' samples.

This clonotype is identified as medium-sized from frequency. The CDR3 is CASRPETDTQYF. The chain has TRBV7-2 and TRBJ2-3. Germline-derived CDR1 and CDR2 are SGHTA and FQGNSA. The CDR3 runs 12 residues.

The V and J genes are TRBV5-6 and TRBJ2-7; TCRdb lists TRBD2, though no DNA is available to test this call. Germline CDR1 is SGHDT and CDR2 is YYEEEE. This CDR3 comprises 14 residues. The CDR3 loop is CASSFGGNPYEQYF.

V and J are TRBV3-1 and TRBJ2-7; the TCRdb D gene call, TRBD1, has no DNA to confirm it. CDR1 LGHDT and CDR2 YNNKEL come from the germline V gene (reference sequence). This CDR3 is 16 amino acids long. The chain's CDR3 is CASSQGGGRPLYEQYF.

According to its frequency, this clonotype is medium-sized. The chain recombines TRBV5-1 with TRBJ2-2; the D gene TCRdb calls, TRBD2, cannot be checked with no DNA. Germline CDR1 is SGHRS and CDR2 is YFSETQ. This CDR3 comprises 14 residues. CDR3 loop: CASSSREKSGELFF.

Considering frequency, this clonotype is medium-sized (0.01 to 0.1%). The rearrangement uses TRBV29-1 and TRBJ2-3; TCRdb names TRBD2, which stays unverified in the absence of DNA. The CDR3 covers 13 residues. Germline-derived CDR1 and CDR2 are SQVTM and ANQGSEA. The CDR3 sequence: CSVDGREGDTQYF.

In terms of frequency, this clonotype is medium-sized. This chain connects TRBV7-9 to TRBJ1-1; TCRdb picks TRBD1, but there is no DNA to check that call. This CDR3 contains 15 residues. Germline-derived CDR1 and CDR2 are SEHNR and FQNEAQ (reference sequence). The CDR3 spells CASSPRTAPISEAFF. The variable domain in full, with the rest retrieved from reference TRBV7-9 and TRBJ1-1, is DTGVSQNPRHKITKRGQNVTFRCDPISEHNRLYWYRQTLGQGPEFLTYFQNEAQLEKSRLLSDRFSAERPKGSFSTLEIQRTEQGDSAMYLCASSPRTAPISEAFFGQGTRLTVV.

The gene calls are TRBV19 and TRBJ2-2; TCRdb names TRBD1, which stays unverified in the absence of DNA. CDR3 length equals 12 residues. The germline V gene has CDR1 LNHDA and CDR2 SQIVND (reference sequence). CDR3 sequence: CASSIQGRELFF.

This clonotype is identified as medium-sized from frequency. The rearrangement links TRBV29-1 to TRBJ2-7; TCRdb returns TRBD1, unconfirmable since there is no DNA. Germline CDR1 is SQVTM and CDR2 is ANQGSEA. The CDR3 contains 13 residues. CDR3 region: CSGTGTANYEQYF.

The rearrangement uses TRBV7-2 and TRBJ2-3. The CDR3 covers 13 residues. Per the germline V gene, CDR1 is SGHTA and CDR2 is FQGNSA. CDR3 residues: CASSLAHTDTQYF.